Sequencing of this T cell receptor beta chain was carried out in a study of blood T cell repertoires in COVID-19. Study background: Collection of acute and convalescent COVID-19 samples took place in the United States, Italy and Spain. PBMCs, B-cell-depleted T cells, or T cells provided the cDNA or gDNA that made up the material.

V lost 6 bases and J lost 9, with 15 bases in between. The CDR3 consists of 13 residues. CDR1 is MNHEY, CDR2 SVGAGI, per germline. In the original workflow: Estimation of nucleated cell counts relied on the amplification of reference gene primers. Produced via immunoSEQ multiplex PCR; TCRdb's table is partial and in-frame only. Clone size and V and J calls were adopted from that table, with D and trimming inferred from the DNA. The profile covers approximately 96,000 clones, with 90% to 95% appearing a single time and approximately 4.3% taken by the ten largest. This TCR was recovered from a human donor with active COVID-19. The donor label of this sample is uncertain. The chain links TRBV6-5 to TRBJ2-1; no firm D call. Sequenced sample: peripheral blood. The CDR3 reads CASSHPSSAEQFF. In nucleotides, the CDR3 is TGTGCCAGCAGCCACCCCTCCAGTGCTGAGCAGTTCTTC.